This TCR beta chain was recorded in a study of cytomegalovirus exposure and HLA in healthy donors. The study's findings and limits: High sensitivity and specificity were reportedly achieved when the classifier diagnosed cytomegalovirus status. In a later analysis, the majority of CMV-associated beta chains seemingly showed HLA restriction.

The CDR3 has 15 residues. Germline V lookup: CDR1 MGHDK, CDR2 SYGVNS. Between the trimmed V and J ends, which lost 2 bases and 7 bases, there was a span of 17 bases. Regarding this clone: No antigen is known for it.

The PCR had 60 Vbeta and 13 Jbeta primers. Authors' processing steps: In a later analysis, the count reached some 83 million unique TCR beta chains, with roughly 9.9 million shared. Data came from immunoSEQ multiplex PCR; TCRdb stores just in-frame clones and leaves some out. The V and J calls and the clone size are those of that table, but D and trimming were determined from the DNA. The repertoire consists of approximately 170,000 clones, with 60% to 85% occurring once and the leading ten covering 7% to 9%. The sequence was collected from a male donor in good health and CMV-seropositive. V and J are TRBV25-1 and TRBJ1-2; unclear D gene. The sequenced material came from PBMCs. CDR3 nucleotides: TGTGCCAGCAGTGAAGATCGGGGAAGATCGGCTGGCTACACCTTC. This codes for CASSEDRGRSAGYTF.